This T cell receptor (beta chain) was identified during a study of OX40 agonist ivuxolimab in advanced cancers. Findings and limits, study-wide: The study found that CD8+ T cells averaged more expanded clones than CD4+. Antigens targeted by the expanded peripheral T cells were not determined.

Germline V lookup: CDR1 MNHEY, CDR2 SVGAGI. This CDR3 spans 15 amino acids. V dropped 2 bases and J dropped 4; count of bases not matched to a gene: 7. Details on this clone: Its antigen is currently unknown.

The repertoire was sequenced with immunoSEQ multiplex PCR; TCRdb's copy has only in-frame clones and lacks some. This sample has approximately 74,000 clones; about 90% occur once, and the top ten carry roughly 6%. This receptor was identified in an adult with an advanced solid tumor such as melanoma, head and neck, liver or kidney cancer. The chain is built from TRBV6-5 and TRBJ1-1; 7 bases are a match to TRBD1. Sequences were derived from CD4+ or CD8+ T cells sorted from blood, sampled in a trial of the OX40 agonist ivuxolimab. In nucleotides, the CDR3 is TGTGCCAGCAGTTACCATAGGGGGCTTGGCACTGAAGCTTTCTTT. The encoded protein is CASSYHRGLGTEAFF.